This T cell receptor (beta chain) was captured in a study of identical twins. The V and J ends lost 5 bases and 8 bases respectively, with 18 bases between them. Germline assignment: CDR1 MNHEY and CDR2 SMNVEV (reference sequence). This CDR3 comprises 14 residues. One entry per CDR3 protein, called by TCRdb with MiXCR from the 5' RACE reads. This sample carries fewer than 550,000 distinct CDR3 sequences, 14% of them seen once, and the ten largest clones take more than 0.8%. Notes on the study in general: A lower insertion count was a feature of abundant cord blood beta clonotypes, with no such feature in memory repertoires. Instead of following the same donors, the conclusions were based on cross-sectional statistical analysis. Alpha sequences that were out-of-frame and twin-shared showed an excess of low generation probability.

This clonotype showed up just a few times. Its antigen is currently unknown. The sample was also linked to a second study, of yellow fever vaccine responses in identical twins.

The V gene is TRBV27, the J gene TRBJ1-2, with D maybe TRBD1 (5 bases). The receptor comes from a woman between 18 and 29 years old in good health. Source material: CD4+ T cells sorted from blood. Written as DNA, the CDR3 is TGTGCCAGCAGTCTCCAGGTCCAGGGTGGCGGCTACACCTTC. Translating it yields CASSLQVQGGGYTF.